This T cell receptor beta chain was identified in a study of T-cell reconstitution after alpha-beta-depleted transplantation in children. Unique molecular identifiers were incorporated into the prepared TCRbeta library. From the PCR reads, TCRdb called clonotypes with MiXCR, one entry per CDR3 protein. The profile shows hundreds of thousands of distinct CDR3 sequences, over 15% of them singletons. This clonotype appeared many times. Deletions cut 4 bases from V and 4 bases from J, with 14 bases between. The V gene's germline CDR1 is SGHKS and CDR2 YYEKEE (reference sequence). The CDR3 has 14 residues.

Sequencing used PBMCs from the stem cell graft donor, obtained from the stem cell graft. The receptor was derived from a human donor who donated a stem cell graft to a child with acute myeloid leukemia. The rearrangement links TRBV5-5 to TRBJ1-1, with a possible D match to TRBD1 (6 bases). The chain's CDR3 is CASSITGYGTEAFF. For the CDR3, the DNA is TGTGCCAGCAGCATCACAGGGTACGGCACTGAAGCTTTCTTT. Full variable domain (remainder filled in from reference TRBV5-5 and TRBJ1-1): DAGVTQSPTHLIKTRGQQVTLRCSPISGHKSVSWYQQVLGQGPQFIFQYYEKEERGRGNFPDRFSARQFPNYSSELNVNALLLGDSALYLCASSITGYGTEAFFGQGTRLTVV.